This T cell receptor beta chain was sequenced for a study of technical replicates of blood from several donors (dated by TCRdb to the late 2010s). Library preparation used the immunoSEQ multiplex PCR assay. Entries here come from immuneACCESS through TCRdb and include only in-frame sequences with V and J called. Some clones fail to appear in such tables; in the studies checked, an unresolved V gene covers under half of the shortfall, and the cause of the remainder is unknown. The sample includes around 80,000 clones, with less than 95% observed a single time. The ten largest clones represent 0.38% of the sample. Trimming at the junction amounts to 1 base on V and 1 base on J, and the germline ends lie 14 bases apart. Based on the germline V gene, the CDR1 and CDR2 sequences are SQVTM and ANQGSEA. The CDR3 numbers 16 residues from cysteine through phenylalanine. Only the CDR3 portion is preserved as DNA: 48 bases, with reading frame beginning at the first base.

In regard to this clone: No antigen is known for it. The record has no base qualities; no much larger clone is one base away.

Sequencing input: T cells isolated from PBMCs. The receptor was derived from a human donor in good health. This chain joins TRBV29-1 to TRBJ2-4; a tentative D call is TRBD2 (6 bases match). The CDR3 reads CSVEGGRDWAKNIQYF. The DNA is as follows: TGCAGCGTTGAAGGGGGCAGGGACTGGGCCAAAAACATTCAGTACTTC.